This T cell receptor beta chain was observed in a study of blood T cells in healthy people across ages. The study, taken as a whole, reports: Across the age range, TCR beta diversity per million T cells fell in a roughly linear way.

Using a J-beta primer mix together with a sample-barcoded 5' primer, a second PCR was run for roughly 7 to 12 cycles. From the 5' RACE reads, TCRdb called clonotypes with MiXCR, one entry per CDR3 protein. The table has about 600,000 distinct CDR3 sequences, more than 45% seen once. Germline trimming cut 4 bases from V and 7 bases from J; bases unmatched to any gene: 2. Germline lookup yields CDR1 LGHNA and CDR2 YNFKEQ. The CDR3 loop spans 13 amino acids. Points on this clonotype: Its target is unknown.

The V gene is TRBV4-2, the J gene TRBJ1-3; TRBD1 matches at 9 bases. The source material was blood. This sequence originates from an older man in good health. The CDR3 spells CASSPGQGNTIYF. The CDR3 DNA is TGTGCCAGCAGCCCCGGACAGGGGAACACCATATATTTT.